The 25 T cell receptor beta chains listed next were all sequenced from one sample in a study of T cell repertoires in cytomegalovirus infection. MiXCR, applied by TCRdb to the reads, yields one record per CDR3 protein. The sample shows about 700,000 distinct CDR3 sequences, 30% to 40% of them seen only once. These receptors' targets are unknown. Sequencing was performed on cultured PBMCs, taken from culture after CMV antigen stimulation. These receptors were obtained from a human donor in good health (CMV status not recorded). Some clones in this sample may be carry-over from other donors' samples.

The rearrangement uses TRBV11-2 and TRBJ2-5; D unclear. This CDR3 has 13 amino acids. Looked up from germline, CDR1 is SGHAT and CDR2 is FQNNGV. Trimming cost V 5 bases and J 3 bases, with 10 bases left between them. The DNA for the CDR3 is TGTGCCAGCAGCGTTCGAGTAAAAGAGACCCAGTACTTC. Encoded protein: CASSVRVKETQYF.

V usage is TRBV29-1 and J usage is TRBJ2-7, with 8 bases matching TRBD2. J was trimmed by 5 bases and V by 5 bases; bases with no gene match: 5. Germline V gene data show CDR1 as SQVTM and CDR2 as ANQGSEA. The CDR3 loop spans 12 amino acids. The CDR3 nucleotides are TGCAGCGTTAGCGGGAGTGGCGACGAGCAGTACTTC. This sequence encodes CSVSGSGDEQYF.

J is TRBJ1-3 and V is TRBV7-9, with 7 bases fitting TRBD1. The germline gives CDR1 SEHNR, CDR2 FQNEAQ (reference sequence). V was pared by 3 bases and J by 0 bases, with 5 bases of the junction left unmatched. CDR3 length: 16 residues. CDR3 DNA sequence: TGTGCCAGCAGCTTCGGACAGGCCATCTCTGGAAACACCATATATTTT. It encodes CASSFGQAISGNTIYF.

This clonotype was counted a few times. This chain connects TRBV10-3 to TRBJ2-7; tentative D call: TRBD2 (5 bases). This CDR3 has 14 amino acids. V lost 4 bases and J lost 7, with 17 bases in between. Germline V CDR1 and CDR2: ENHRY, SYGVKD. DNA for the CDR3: TGTGCCATCAGTGCCAGCCTCGGCGGGTTGGAGCAGTACTTC. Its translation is CAISASLGGLEQYF.

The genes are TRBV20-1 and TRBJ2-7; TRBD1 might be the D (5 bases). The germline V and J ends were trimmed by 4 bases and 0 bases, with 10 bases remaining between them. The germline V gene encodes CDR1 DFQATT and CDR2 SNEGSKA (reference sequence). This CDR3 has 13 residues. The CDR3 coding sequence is TGCAGTGCTAAGCCCCAGGGCTCCTACGAGCAGTACTTC. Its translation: CSAKPQGSYEQYF.

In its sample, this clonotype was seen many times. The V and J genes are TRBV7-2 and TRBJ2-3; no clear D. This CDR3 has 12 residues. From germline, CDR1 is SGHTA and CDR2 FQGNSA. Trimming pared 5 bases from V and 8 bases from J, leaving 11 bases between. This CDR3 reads CASSQLGVTQYF. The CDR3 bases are TGTGCCAGCAGCCAACTCGGAGTTACGCAGTATTTT.

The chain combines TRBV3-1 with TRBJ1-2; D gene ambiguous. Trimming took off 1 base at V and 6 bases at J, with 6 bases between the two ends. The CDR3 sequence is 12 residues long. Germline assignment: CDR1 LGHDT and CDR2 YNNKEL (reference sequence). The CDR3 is CASSQAQDGYTF. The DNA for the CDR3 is TGTGCCAGCAGCCAAGCGCAGGATGGCTACACCTTC.

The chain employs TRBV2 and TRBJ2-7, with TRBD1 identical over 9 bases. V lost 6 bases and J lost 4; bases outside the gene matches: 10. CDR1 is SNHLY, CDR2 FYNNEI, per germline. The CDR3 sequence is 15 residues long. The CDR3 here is CASSHRRTGEYEQYF. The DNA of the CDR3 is TGTGCCAGCAGCCATCGGAGGACAGGGGAGTACGAGCAGTACTTC.

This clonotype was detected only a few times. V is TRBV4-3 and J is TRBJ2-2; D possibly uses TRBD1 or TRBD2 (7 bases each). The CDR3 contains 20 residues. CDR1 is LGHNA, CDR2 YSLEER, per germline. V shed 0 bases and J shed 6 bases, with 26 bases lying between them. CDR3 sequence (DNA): TGCGCCAGCAGCCAAGAGCTTGGTGGGTACAGGGGACTATTGTCCGGGGAGCTGTTTTTT. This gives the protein CASSQELGGYRGLLSGELFF.

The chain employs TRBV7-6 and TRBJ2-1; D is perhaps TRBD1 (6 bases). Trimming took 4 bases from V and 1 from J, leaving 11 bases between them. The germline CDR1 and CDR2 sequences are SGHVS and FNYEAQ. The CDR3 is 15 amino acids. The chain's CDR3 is CASSSLGQSYNEQFF. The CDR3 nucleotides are TGTGCCAGCAGCTCCCTTGGACAGTCCTACAATGAGCAGTTCTTC.

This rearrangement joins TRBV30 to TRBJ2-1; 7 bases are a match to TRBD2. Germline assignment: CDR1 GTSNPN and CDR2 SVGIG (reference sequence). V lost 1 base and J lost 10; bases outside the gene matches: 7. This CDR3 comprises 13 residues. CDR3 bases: TGTGCCTGGAGTGGCCTTACGGGGGGAGAGCAGTTCTTC. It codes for CAWSGLTGGEQFF.

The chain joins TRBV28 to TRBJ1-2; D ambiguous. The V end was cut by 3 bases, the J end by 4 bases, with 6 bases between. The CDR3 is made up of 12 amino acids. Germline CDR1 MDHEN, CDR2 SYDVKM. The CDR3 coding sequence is TGTGCCAGCAGTTTCTCAGTCTATGGCTACACCTTC. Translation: CASSFSVYGYTF.

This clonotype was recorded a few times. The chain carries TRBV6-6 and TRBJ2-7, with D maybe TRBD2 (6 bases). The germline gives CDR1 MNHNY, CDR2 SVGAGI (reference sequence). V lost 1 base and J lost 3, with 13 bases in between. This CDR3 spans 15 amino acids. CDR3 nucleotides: TGTGCCAGCAGTTACTATCGGGGGAACTACTACGAGCAGTACTTC. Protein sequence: CASSYYRGNYYEQYF.

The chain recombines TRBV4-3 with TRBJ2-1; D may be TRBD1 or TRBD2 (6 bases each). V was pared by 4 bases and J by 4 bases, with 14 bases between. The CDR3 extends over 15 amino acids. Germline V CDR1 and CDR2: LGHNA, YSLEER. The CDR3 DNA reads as TGCGCCAGCAGCCTAGCGGCACAGGGATACAATGAGCAGTTCTTC. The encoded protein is CASSLAAQGYNEQFF.

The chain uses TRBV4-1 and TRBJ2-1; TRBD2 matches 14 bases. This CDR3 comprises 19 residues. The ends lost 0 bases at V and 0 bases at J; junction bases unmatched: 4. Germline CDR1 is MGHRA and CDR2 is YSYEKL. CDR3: CASSQEGLAGVGSYNEQFF. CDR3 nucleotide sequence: TGCGCCAGCAGCCAAGAGGGACTAGCGGGAGTAGGCTCCTACAATGAGCAGTTCTTC.

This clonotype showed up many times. CDR3 DNA sequence: TGTGCCAGCAGCGAATCTGGACAGGGGAATAATTCACCCCTCCACTTT. Amino acids: CASSESGQGNNSPLHF. V gene TRBV7-2 combines with J gene TRBJ1-6; 9 positions match TRBD1. The junction had 7 bases not matched to a gene; V was cut back by 5 bases and J by 5 bases. Looked up from germline, CDR1 is SGHTA and CDR2 is FQGNSA. The CDR3 is made up of 16 amino acids.

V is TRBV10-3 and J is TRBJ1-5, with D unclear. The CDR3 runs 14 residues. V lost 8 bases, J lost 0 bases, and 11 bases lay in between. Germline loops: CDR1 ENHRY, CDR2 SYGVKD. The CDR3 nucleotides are TGTGCCATCGGAGGAAAGTATAGCAATCAGCCCCAGCATTTT. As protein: CAIGGKYSNQPQHF.

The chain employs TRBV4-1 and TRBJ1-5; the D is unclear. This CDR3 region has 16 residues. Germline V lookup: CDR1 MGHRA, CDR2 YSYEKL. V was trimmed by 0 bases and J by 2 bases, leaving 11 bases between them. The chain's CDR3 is CASSQDLRMGNQPQHF. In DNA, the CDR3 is TGCGCCAGCAGCCAAGATTTACGTATGGGCAATCAGCCCCAGCATTTT.

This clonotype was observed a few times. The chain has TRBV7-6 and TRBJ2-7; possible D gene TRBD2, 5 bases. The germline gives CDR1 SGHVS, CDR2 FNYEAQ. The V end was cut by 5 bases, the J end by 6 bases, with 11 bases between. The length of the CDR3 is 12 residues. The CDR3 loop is CASSLWTAEQYF. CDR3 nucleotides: TGTGCCAGCAGCCTCTGGACTGCCGAGCAGTACTTC.

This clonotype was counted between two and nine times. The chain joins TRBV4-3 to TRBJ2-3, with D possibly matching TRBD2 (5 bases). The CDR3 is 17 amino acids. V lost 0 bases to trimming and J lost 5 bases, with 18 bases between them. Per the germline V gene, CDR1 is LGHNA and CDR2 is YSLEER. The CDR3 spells CASSQDLLTSLGDTQYF. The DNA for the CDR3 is TGCGCCAGCAGCCAAGATCTTTTAACTAGTCTTGGAGATACGCAGTATTTT.

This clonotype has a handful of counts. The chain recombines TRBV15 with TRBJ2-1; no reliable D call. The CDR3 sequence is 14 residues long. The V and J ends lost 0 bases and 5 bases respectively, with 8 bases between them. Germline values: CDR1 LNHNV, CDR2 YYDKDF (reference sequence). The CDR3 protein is CATSRDHGDNEQFF. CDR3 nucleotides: TGTGCCACCAGCAGAGATCATGGAGACAATGAGCAGTTCTTC.

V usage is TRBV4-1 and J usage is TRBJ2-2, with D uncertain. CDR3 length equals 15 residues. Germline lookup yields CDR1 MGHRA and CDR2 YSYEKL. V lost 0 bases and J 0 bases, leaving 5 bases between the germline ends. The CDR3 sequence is CASSQEASNTGELFF. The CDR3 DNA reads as TGCGCCAGCAGCCAAGAGGCGTCGAACACCGGGGAGCTGTTTTTT.

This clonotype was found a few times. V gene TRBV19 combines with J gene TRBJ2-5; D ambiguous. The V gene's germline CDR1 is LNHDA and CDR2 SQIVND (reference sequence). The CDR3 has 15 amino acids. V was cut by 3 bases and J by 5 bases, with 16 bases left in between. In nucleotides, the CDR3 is TGTGCCAGTAGTATTAGCCGGAGAAGGTCGGAGACCCAGTACTTC. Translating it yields CASSISRRRSETQYF.

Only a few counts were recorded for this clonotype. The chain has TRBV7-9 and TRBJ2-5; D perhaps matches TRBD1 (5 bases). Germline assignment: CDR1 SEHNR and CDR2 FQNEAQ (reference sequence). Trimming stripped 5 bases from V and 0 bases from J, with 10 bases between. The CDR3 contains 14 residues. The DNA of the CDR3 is TGTGCCAGCAGCCCAACAGGTGACCAAGAGACCCAGTACTTC. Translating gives CASSPTGDQETQYF.

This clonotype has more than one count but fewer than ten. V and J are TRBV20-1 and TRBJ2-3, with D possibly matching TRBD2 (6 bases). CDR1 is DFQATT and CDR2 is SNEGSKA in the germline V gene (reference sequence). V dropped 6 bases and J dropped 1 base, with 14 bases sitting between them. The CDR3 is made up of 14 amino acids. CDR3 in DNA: TGCAGTGCGTCCTCGGCGGGGCGCACAGATACGCAGTATTTT. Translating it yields CSASSAGRTDTQYF.